A single sample gave rise to the 17 T cell receptor beta chains below, sequenced in a study of T cells in Graves' hyperthyroidism and ophthalmopathy. Amplified TCR beta CDR3 regions derived from RNA transcripts. HTBI primers were the set used in a first-round RT-PCR of the TCR CDR3. TCRdb reanalysed the multiplex PCR reads using MiXCR and keeps one entry per CDR3 protein. Altogether hundreds of thousands of distinct CDR3 sequences are present, approximately 15% being singletons, with the ten largest covering about 9.4%. The sequenced material came from blood. The receptors were sampled from a young woman with Graves' hyperthyroidism.

This clonotype has a single count. This chain joins TRBV7-3 and TRBJ2-7; D is possibly TRBD1 (5 bases). The CDR3 consists of 13 residues. V was cut by 2 bases and J by 6 bases, with 11 bases left in between. Germline assignment: CDR1 SGHTA and CDR2 FQGTGA. The CDR3 coding sequence is TGTGCCAGCAGCTTATTCGCAGGGCGCGAGCAGTACTTC. The encoded protein is CASSLFAGREQYF.

This clonotype has only one observation. The chain links TRBV12-3 or TRBV12-4 to TRBJ2-4; D gene uncertain. The CDR3 is 15 amino acids. Trimming shortened V by 5 bases and J by 5 bases, and 16 bases separated the two germline ends. The CDR3 here is CASSKVFGVQNIQYF. The CDR3 nucleotides read TGTGCCAGCAGTAAAGTTTTTGGGGTTCAAAACATTCAGTACTTC.

At least ten counts were recorded for this clonotype. The V call is TRBV27, the J call TRBJ2-7; 10 nucleotides agree with TRBD2. V trimming: 2 bases; J trimming: 4 bases; junction bases outside the gene matches: 11. CDR3 length: 17 amino acids. Germline values: CDR1 MNHEY, CDR2 SMNVEV (reference sequence). CDR3 in amino acids: CASSLPSLASGSYEQYF. DNA of the CDR3: TGTGCCAGCAGTTTACCCTCCCTGGCTAGCGGGAGTTACGAGCAGTACTTC.

This clonotype showed up many times. This chain joins TRBV10-3 and TRBJ2-5, with 8 positions matching TRBD2. J was trimmed by 5 bases and V by 3 bases; bases with no gene match: 11. Germline CDR1 and CDR2: ENHRY and SYGVKD. This CDR3 spans 16 amino acids. The CDR3: CAISDPTGRAWETQYF. CDR3 DNA: TGTGCCATCAGTGACCCGACCGGGAGGGCATGGGAGACCCAGTACTTC.

The chain carries TRBV5-6 and TRBJ2-7; no firm D call. The CDR3 sequence is 13 residues long. Per germline, CDR1 SGHDT and CDR2 YYEEEE. Deletions cut 0 bases from V and 5 bases from J, with 9 bases between. CDR3 loop: CASSLARWDEQYF. For the CDR3, the DNA is TGTGCCAGCAGCTTGGCCCGGTGGGACGAGCAGTACTTC.

The chain has TRBV20-1 and TRBJ1-1; D unresolved. The germline V gene encodes CDR1 DFQATT and CDR2 SNEGSKA (reference sequence). This CDR3 is 17 amino acids long. V shed 0 bases and J shed 1 base, with 18 bases lying between them. The CDR3 DNA reads as TGCAGTGCTAGAGATTTCGGTCGCCCAAGGGAGAACACTGAAGCTTTCTTT. Translated, it gives CSARDFGRPRENTEAFF.

This clonotype was seen repeatedly, ten times or more. The chain carries TRBV2 and TRBJ2-5, with D possibly TRBD1 on 5 matching bases. Germline assignment: CDR1 SNHLY and CDR2 FYNNEI. This CDR3 is built from 14 residues. Trimming removed 5 bases from V and 2 bases from J, with 12 bases in between. The CDR3 loop reads CASSPRQWQETQYF. In nucleotides, the CDR3 is TGTGCCAGCAGTCCCCGACAGTGGCAAGAGACCCAGTACTTC.

In this sample, this clonotype turned up a few times. The chain combines TRBV5-1 with TRBJ2-1; the D gene is possibly TRBD2 (5 bases). Trimming left V 2 bases short and J 0 bases short, with 12 bases between. Germline V gene sequence: CDR1 SGHRS, CDR2 YFSETQ. This CDR3 region has 16 residues. CDR3 in amino acids: CASSLDYPSSYNEQFF. The DNA for the CDR3 is TGCGCCAGCAGCTTAGACTATCCCAGCTCCTACAATGAGCAGTTCTTC.

This clonotype appeared many times. The V call is TRBV7-6, the J call TRBJ2-3; TRBD2 might be the D (6 bases). The CDR3 runs 15 residues. CDR1 SGHVS and CDR2 FNYEAQ come from the germline V gene. The germline V and J ends were trimmed by 1 base and 5 bases, with 13 bases remaining between them. The CDR3 coding sequence is TGTGCCAGCAGCTTAGATCCGGGAGAGGGAGATACGCAGTATTTT. Amino acids: CASSLDPGEGDTQYF.

This clonotype was detected a few times. The J gene is TRBJ2-5, the V gene TRBV20-1; TRBD2 might be the D (6 bases). V dropped 1 base and J dropped 4 bases, with 13 bases sitting between them. This CDR3 contains 14 residues. Germline CDR1 is DFQATT and CDR2 is SNEGSKA (reference sequence). As DNA, the CDR3 is TGCAGTGCTAGAGGTGGAGGGTCAGGAGAGACCCAGTACTTC. Amino acid sequence: CSARGGGSGETQYF.

The V gene is TRBV9, the J gene TRBJ2-5; no definite D call. Germline-derived CDR1 and CDR2 are SGDLS and YYNGEE. The CDR3 sequence is 15 residues long. V shed 0 bases and J shed 5 bases, with 14 bases lying between them. CDR3 coding DNA: TGTGCCAGCAGCGTAGGGGTCCAAACCAGGGAGACCCAGTACTTC. It specifies CASSVGVQTRETQYF.

The chain joins TRBV6-2 or TRBV6-3 to TRBJ1-1; D is uncertain. V was trimmed by 0 bases and J by 3 bases, leaving 5 bases between them. This CDR3 comprises 13 residues. Germline CDR1 and CDR2: MNHEY and SVGEGT. Here the CDR3 reads CASSYSFYTEAFF. CDR3 in DNA: TGTGCCAGCAGTTACTCCTTCTACACTGAAGCTTTCTTT.

In its sample, this clonotype was seen many times. This sequence joins TRBV6-2 or TRBV6-3 and TRBJ2-7, with a tentative D call TRBD1 (6 bases). The ends were cut back, 4 bases at V and 5 bases at J, with 12 bases in the middle. The CDR3 covers 13 residues. Germline CDR1 is MNHEY and CDR2 is SVGEGT. This chain's CDR3 is CASSWTVPHEQYF. The CDR3 nucleotides are TGTGCCAGCAGTTGGACAGTCCCGCACGAGCAGTACTTC.

The gene calls are TRBV30 and TRBJ1-5; 8 nucleotides match TRBD1. CDR1 and CDR2 from the germline V gene are GTSNPN and SVGIG (reference sequence). The CDR3 extends over 15 amino acids. The V and J ends lost 5 bases and 7 bases, in that order; junction bases with no gene match: 13. The CDR3 bases are TGTGCCTGGGGTTCCAGACAGGGGTTCGGCCAGCCCCAGCATTTT. Residues: CAWGSRQGFGQPQHF.

This clonotype was observed many times. The CDR3 DNA sequence: TGTGCCAGCTCACAAGTCGCGGGAGGACAGGAGACCCAGTACTTC. Protein product: CASSQVAGGQETQYF. The chain carries TRBV18 and TRBJ2-5, with TRBD2 matching over 8 bases. Germline V gene data show CDR1 as KGHSH and CDR2 as LQKENI. CDR3 size: 15 residues. V was pared by 4 bases and J by 5 bases, with 9 bases of the junction left unmatched.

This clonotype was observed at least ten times. The genes are TRBV11-2 and TRBJ2-7; D is perhaps TRBD1 (5 bases). Trimming pared 4 bases from V and 2 bases from J, leaving 15 bases between. Germline-derived CDR1 and CDR2 are SGHAT and FQNNGV. The CDR3 sequence is 15 residues long. The CDR3 region is CASSSHDRGAYEQYF. CDR3 DNA: TGTGCCAGCAGCTCTCATGACAGAGGAGCCTACGAGCAGTACTTC. The entire variable domain, with the rest obtained from reference TRBV11-2 and TRBJ2-7, is as follows: EAGVAQSPRYKIIEKRQSVAFWCNPISGHATLYWYQQILGQGPKLLIQFQNNGVVDDSQLPKDRFSAERLKGVDSTLKIQPAKLEDSAVYLCASSSHDRGAYEQYFGPGTRLTVT.

This clonotype was counted many times. The chain carries TRBV12-3 or TRBV12-4 and TRBJ2-7; 9 positions agree with TRBD2. V shed 3 bases and J 4 bases; nucleotides not matched to a gene: 7. The length of the CDR3 is 15 residues. This CDR3 is CASSLEGLAGYEQYF. In DNA, the CDR3 is TGTGCCAGCAGTTTGGAGGGACTAGCTGGGTACGAGCAGTACTTC.